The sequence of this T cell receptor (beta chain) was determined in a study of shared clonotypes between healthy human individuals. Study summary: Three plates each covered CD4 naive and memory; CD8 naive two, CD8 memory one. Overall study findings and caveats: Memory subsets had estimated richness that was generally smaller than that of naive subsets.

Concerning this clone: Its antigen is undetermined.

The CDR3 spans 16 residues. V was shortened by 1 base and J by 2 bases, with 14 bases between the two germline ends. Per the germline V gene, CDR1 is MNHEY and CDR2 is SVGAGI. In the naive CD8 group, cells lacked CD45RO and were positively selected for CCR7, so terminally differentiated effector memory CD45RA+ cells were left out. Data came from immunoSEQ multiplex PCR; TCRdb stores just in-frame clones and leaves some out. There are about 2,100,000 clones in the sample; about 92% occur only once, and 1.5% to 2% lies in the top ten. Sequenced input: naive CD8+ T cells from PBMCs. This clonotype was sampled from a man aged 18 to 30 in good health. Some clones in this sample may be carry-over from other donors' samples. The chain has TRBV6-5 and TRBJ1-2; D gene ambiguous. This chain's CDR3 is CASSYYVEKENYGYTF. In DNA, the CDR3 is TGTGCCAGCAGTTACTACGTGGAGAAAGAGAACTATGGCTACACCTTC.